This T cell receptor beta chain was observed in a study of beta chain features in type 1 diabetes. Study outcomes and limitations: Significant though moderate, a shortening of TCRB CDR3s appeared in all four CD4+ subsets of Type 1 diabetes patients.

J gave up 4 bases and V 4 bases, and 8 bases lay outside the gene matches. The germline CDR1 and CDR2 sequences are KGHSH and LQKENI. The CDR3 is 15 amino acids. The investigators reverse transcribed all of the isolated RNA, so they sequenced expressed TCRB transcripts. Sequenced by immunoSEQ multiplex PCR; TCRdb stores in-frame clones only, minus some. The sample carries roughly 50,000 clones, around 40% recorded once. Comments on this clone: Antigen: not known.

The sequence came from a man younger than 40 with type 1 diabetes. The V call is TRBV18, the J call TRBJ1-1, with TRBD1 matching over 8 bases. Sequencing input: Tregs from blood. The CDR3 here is CASSQAGGSGTEAFF. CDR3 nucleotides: TGTGCCAGCTCACAAGCAGGGGGCTCGGGCACTGAAGCTTTCTTT. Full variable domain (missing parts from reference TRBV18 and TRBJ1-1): NAGVMQNPRHLVRRRGQEARLRCSPMKGHSHVYWYRQLPEEGLKFMVYLQKENIIDESGMPKERFSAEFPKEGPSILRIQQVVRGDSAAYFCASSQAGGSGTEAFFGQGTRLTVV.